The sequence of this T cell receptor (beta chain) was determined in a study of blood T cell repertoires in COVID-19. Looking at the study overall: COVID-19 samples from acute and convalescent phases originated in the United States, Italy and Spain. Sample material is recorded as cDNA or gDNA derived from T cells, B-cell-depleted T cells, or PBMCs.

Some clones are missing from TCRdb's copy, which holds only in-frame ones; the method was immunoSEQ multiplex PCR. The sample comprises around 100,000 clones, around 66% of which are singletons, and roughly 6% rests with the top ten. After removal of 8 bases from V and 0 bases from J, the junction contained 3 bases not matched to a gene. The CDR3 runs to 16 residues. Germline CDR1 LNHNV, CDR2 YYDKDF (reference sequence). Sequencing used peripheral blood. The gene calls are TRBV15 and TRBJ2-6; TRBD1 aligns across 11 bases. This TCR came from a man older than 75 with acute or convalescent COVID-19. This chain's CDR3 is CATGQGANSGANVLTF. CDR3 DNA: TGTGCCACCGGACAGGGGGCCAACTCTGGGGCCAACGTCCTGACTTTC.